Listed below are T cell receptor beta chains from one sample, sequenced in a study of Ad26.COV2.S vaccination and SARS-CoV-2 variants. The table came from immunoSEQ multiplex PCR; TCRdb's copy has only in-frame clones and leaves some out. The sample shows about 680,000 clones, around 92% of them seen only once. The specimen comprised peripheral blood, sampled in a trial of Ad26.COV2.S vaccine versus placebo. The source of these receptors is a person aged 18-65 years who received the Ad26.COV2.S COVID-19 vaccine or a placebo. Both conserved end residues are part of each CDR3. A D gene is named only where the DNA matches it firmly. Clone size is stated in some rows and not others, as once, few, many or a class when expanded.

d_call clone_size j_call v_call cdr3_nt cdr3_aa
TRBD1 . TRBJ2-2 TRBV11-1 TGTGCCAGCAGCACTACGGGACAGGGAATCACCGGGGAGCTGTTTTTT CASSTTGQGITGELFF
TRBD1 . TRBJ2-7 TRBV6-5 TGTGCCAGCAGTTACTCCGGGACAGGGGCCCCCTACGAGCAGTACTTC CASSYSGTGAPYEQYF
TRBD1 . TRBJ2-7 TRBV29-1 TGCAGCGTCGGACAGGGGAGCTCCTACGAGCAGTACTTC CSVGQGSSYEQYF
TRBD1 . TRBJ2-7 TRBV6-6 TGTGCCAGCACCTCACAGGGGCCACTGGCGCCCTACGAGCAGTACTTC CASTSQGPLAPYEQYF
. . TRBJ2-1 TRBV7-9 TGTGCCAGCAGCCACCACGGGACCAACAATGAGCAGTTCTTC CASSHHGTNNEQFF
TRBD2 . TRBJ2-1 TRBV7-2 TGTGCCAGCAGCCAGGGACTAGCGGGAGGAAGTGAGCAGTTCTTC CASSQGLAGGSEQFF
. . TRBJ1-3 TRBV12-5 TGTGCTAGTGGTTTGCCCCGACAGAGCTCTGGAAACACCATATATTTT CASGLPRQSSGNTIYF
. . TRBJ1-5 TRBV7-9 TGTGCCAGCAAGGGCGAGGCGAGTAATCAGCCCCAGCATTTT CASKGEASNQPQHF
. . TRBJ1-1 TRBV18 TGTGCCAGCTCGCAACAGGGAGGGGGTGACACTGAAGCTTTCTTT CASSQQGGGDTEAFF
TRBD1 . TRBJ1-6 TRBV30 TGTGCCTGGAGTTTAGGGACAGATGGTTCACCCCTCCACTTT CAWSLGTDGSPLHF
. . TRBJ1-2 TRBV6-5 TGTGCCAGCACGGGGGGTGACTATGGCTACACCTTC CASTGGDYGYTF
. few TRBJ2-2 TRBV29-1 TGCAGCGTTGACCCGGACACCGGGGAGCTGTTTTTT CSVDPDTGELFF
. . TRBJ2-5 TRBV30 TGTGCCTCCGGACCCGGGACCCAGTACTTC CASGPGTQYF
TRBD1 . TRBJ2-2 TRBV2 TGTGCCAGCAGTCCGGGACAGGGGAACACCGGGGAGCTGTTTTTT CASSPGQGNTGELFF
. . TRBJ2-3 TRBV6-2/TRBV6-3 TGTGCCAGCAGTCCGGACAGAGGGCAGTATTTT CASSPDRGQYF
. . TRBJ1-6 TRBV6-6 TGTGCCAGCAGTTACTCGGGGAAGGATTCACCCCTCCACTTT CASSYSGKDSPLHF
. once TRBJ2-2 TRBV9 TGTGCCAGCAGCGTAGGGGATCGGGAGCTGTTTTTT CASSVGDRELFF
. many TRBJ2-5 TRBV12-3/TRBV12-4 TGTGCCAGCAGTCGGCAAGAAACCCAGTACTTC CASSRQETQYF
TRBD1 . TRBJ1-4 TRBV7-2 TGTGCCAGCAGCCAGGGGGACGGATTTAATGAAAAACTGTTTTTT CASSQGDGFNEKLFF
. . TRBJ1-2 TRBV29-1 TGCAGCGTTGCAGAAGGCTACACCTTC CSVAEGYTF